The entry that follows covers one TCR beta chain sequence. This clonotype was counted only a few times. Its antigen is not yet known. No clone much larger than this one lies a single base away; base qualities are absent. CDR1 SGDLS and CDR2 YYNGEE are derived from the germline V gene. The V end gives up 4 bases and the J end 8 bases, leaving 15 bases in the junction not matched to a gene. Its CDR3 holds 17 amino acids, cysteine through phenylalanine. Only CDR3 DNA remains: 51 bases, in frame from the first base. The data are from a study of T cells after yellow fever vaccination (dated by TCRdb to the late 2010s). About the investigation overall: Libraries from fractions with low cell numbers were prepared with the SMART-Seq v4 Ultra Low Input RNA kit. The cohort comprised two healthy male donors, one aged 18 to 29 and one aged 30 to 40 years. Blood was drawn at multiple timepoints before and after primary and secondary immunization, with bulk PBMC replicates and cell subsets isolated. To follow T-cell clones before and after primary and booster YFV17D yellow fever vaccination, bulk TCR alpha and beta repertoires were sequenced over time. Results and caveats for the whole study, not just this receptor: Because the study included only two donors, the extent to which the findings can be generalized is limited. After the booster, most clones that had expanded after primary vaccination were detected again (nearly 97% of CD4 and around nine tenths of CD8), suggesting broad maintenance of memory. The secondary T-cell response was found to be weaker but faster than the primary response, with a peak reached on day 5 rather than on day 15. FACS-sorted repertoires could contain abundant contaminating clonotypes from the bulk population, so computational filtering was required. A small fraction of clonotypes appeared in both the CD4 and CD8 compartments, likely as a result of convergent recombination.

According to the study, the label for this sample's treatment or condition signals: live attenuated yellow fever vaccine strain. At each blood-draw timepoint, two biological replicates of bulk PBMCs were collected. PBMCs were isolated from peripheral blood using a standard Ficoll-Paque protocol. RNA was extracted with TriZol from bulk PBMCs, CD4 and CD8 fractions, and dextramer-positive and dextramer-negative fractions. TCR cDNA was made using 5'RACE template switching, a step that added a universal primer site and unique molecular identifiers. Priming of cDNA synthesis was performed from both the TCR alpha and TCR beta constant segments. Libraries were amplified in two PCR steps, with sample barcodes and sequencing adapters added in the second step. Libraries were sequenced on Illumina HiSeq 2500 (2x100 bp) or NovaSeq (2x150 bp). On the authors' methods: Reads were demultiplexed and collapsed into UMI consensus sequences with MIGEC, and V(D)J alignment was performed with MiXCR. Vaccine-responding clonotypes were identified with edgeR using replicate PBMC samples, with FDR below 0.01 and a log2 fold change above 5 up to day 15 being required. Each bulk clonotype received a CD4 or CD8 identity based on whether the sequenced CD4 or CD8 repertoire contained that clonotype at higher abundance. In-frame beta chains were kept once TCRdb had trimmed the public reads at Q25 with fastp and called clones with MiXCR. Entries are consolidated by CDR3 protein sequence, retaining the most common genes and DNA. What appears here as the V and J calls and clone size reflects TCRdb's work, not the paper's. A total of just under 600,000 distinct CDR3 sequences appear in this sample, approximately 15% of them only once. The ten largest make up 11% to 15% of the sample.

The sample was PBMCs, taken on the day of the yellow fever booster vaccination. In this chain, TRBV9 is recombined with TRBJ2-1; TRBD2 matches 10 bases in the middle. This sequence was found in a man aged 30 to 45 who received the YFV17D yellow fever vaccine. The DNA is as follows: TGTGCCAGCAGCCCGAGAGGGTCTAGCGGGAGTTTGGATGAGCAGTTCTTC. Its amino acids are CASSPRGSSGSLDEQFF.